Presented here are 18 T cell receptor beta chains from one specimen sequenced in a study of tumor-infiltrating lymphocytes in primary liver carcinoma. A primer in the constant region served to generate TCR beta cDNA from 450 to 600 ng of total RNA. Slightly modified ARM-PCR with three nested multiplex PCR rounds yielded TCR beta libraries. Amplification in the first two PCR rounds was performed using TRBV1-TRBV30 forward primers and a C-beta reverse primer for about 10 cycles each. TCRdb reprocessed the multiplex PCR reads with MiXCR, giving one entry per CDR3 protein. The sample lists 330,000 or so distinct CDR3 sequences; roughly two thirds were seen once. Alongside blood RNA obtained from unsorted whole blood, germline DNA was also extracted. Input material: peripheral blood. Receptors were obtained from a man in his forties with primary liver carcinoma and hepatitis B virus infection.

As regards this clonotype: A much larger clone lies one base from this, so it may be a read error. The rearrangement joins TRBV5-1 to TRBJ2-1, with TRBD2 identical over 11 bases. This CDR3 has 15 residues. Per the germline V gene, CDR1 is SGHRS and CDR2 is YFSETQ. The CDR3 reads CANSDTSGSVDEQFF. The CDR3 DNA sequence: TGCGCCAACAGCGATACTAGCGGGAGTGTCGATGAGCAGTTCTTC. Variable domain in full (rest from reference TRBV5-1 and TRBJ2-1): KAGVTQTPRYLIKTRGQQVTLSCSPISGHRSVSWYQQTPGQGLQFLFEYFSETQRNKGNFPGRFSGRQFSNSRSEMNVSTLELGDSALYLCANSDTSGSVDEQFFGPGTRLTVL.

This clonotype was counted a single time. The rearrangement links TRBV29-1 to TRBJ2-7, with D possibly matching TRBD2 (6 bases). The CDR3 totals 17 residues. In germline, CDR1 is SQVTM, CDR2 ANQGSEA. Trimming shortened V by 8 bases and J by 0 bases, and 26 bases separated the two germline ends. The CDR3 nucleotides are TGCAGCATTTTAGGTGATCCGGGAGTGAGGAGCTCCTACGAGCAGTACTTC. It yields the protein CSILGDPGVRSSYEQYF.

For this clonotype: The junction departs from germline at one end; a sequencing error may be responsible. This chain connects TRBV11-1 to TRBJ2-7; TRBD2 matches 10 bases. The length of the CDR3 is 14 residues. The germline V gene has CDR1 SGHAT and CDR2 FQDESV (reference sequence). The CDR3 coding sequence is TGTACCAGCAGCTTGGGGACTAGCGATTACGAGCAGTACTTC. This gives the protein CTSSLGTSDYEQYF.

In regard to this clonotype: With a much larger clone just one base away, this may be a read error. The rearrangement uses TRBV11-3 and TRBJ1-1, with 8 bases aligning to TRBD1. The V and J ends lost 4 bases and 3 bases, in that order; junction bases with no gene match: 4. This CDR3 comprises 14 residues. Germline CDR1 is SGHNT and CDR2 is YENEEA. The DNA for the CDR3 is TGTGCCAGCAGCTCAGGGGGCGTGGACACTGAAGCTTTCTTT. It is translated as CASSSGGVDTEAFF.

The chain's CDR3 is CNSMWSSDTGELFF. The DNA for the CDR3 is TGTAACAGCATGTGGTCTAGCGATACCGGGGAGCTGTTTTTT. The V call is TRBV6-5, the J call TRBJ2-2; tentatively, D is TRBD2 (6 bases). The V gene's germline CDR1 is MNHEY and CDR2 SVGAGI. The CDR3 has 14 residues.

This clonotype was recorded many times. Here the CDR3 DNA reads TGTGCCAGCAGCCAAGATCCTAGCGGGGTCCGGTCCGGGGAGCTGTTTTTT. This gives the protein CASSQDPSGVRSGELFF. V gene TRBV4-2 combines with J gene TRBJ2-2; TRBD2 matches 9 bases. The junction had 8 bases not matched to a gene; V was cut back by 0 bases and J by 6 bases. Per germline, CDR1 LGHNA and CDR2 YNFKEQ. The CDR3 loop spans 17 amino acids.

This chain joins TRBV5-1 and TRBJ2-7; D remains ambiguous. Trimming stripped 2 bases from V and 2 bases from J, with 8 bases between. Germline V gives CDR1 SGHRS, CDR2 YFSETQ. CDR3 length: 13 residues. CDR3 nucleotides: TGCGCCAGCAGCTTCGGAGAGACCTACGAGCAGTACTTC. It yields the protein CASSFGETYEQYF.

This clonotype has more than one count but fewer than ten. V is TRBV6-6 and J is TRBJ2-3; 10 bases are shared with TRBD2. Trimming took 4 bases from V and 3 from J; bases not matched to a gene: 10. This CDR3 has 17 amino acids. Per the germline V gene, CDR1 is MNHNY and CDR2 is SVGAGI (reference sequence). CDR3 sequence: CASSSPGTSDVTDTQYF. The CDR3 DNA is TGTGCCAGCAGTTCCCCCGGGACTAGCGATGTGACAGATACGCAGTATTTT.

The V call is TRBV6-1, the J call TRBJ1-1; D not certain. This CDR3 is 13 amino acids long. The germline V gene has CDR1 MNHNS and CDR2 SASEGT. V was clipped by 7 bases and J by 5 bases, with 14 bases between them. As DNA, the CDR3 is TGTGCCAGCACTTTGATGGGGTGGACTGAAGCTTTCTTT. It is translated as CASTLMGWTEAFF.

In the case of this clonotype: One base away lies a much larger clone, so this may be a sequencing read error. The genes are TRBV20-1 and TRBJ2-3; D is undetermined. Trimming took off 5 bases at V and 0 bases at J, with 9 bases between the two ends. The CDR3 covers 13 residues. Germline-derived CDR1 and CDR2 are DFQATT and SNEGSKA (reference sequence). CDR3 residues: CSADDGSTDTQYF. The CDR3 region has the DNA TGCAGTGCTGATGACGGGAGCACAGATACGCAGTATTTT.

The chain combines TRBV7-3 with TRBJ2-1, with a tentative D call TRBD1 (6 bases). V dropped 4 bases and J dropped 9 bases, with 10 bases sitting between them. The CDR3 extends over 12 amino acids. Per germline, CDR1 SGHTA and CDR2 FQGTGA. DNA for the CDR3: TGTGCCAGCAGCTCTCAGGGGACTGAGCAGTTCTTC. Its protein product is CASSSQGTEQFF.

Of note for this clonotype: This may be a read error, as it is one base from a much larger clone. The rearrangement uses TRBV12-3 or TRBV12-4 and TRBJ2-7; possibly TRBD2 for D (6 bases). The CDR3 is 14 residues long. V lost 7 bases and J lost 0, with 13 bases in between. The CDR3 is CASNLARDSYEQYF. The CDR3 bases are TGTGCCAGCAATCTAGCGAGGGACTCCTACGAGCAGTACTTC.

In this sample, this clonotype turned up once. CDR3 nucleotide sequence: TGCGCCAGCAGCCAAGAGGGTGGGCTAGCCCGACTCAAAGATACGCAGTATTTT. It yields the protein CASSQEGGLARLKDTQYF. The V call is TRBV4-1, the J call TRBJ2-3; tentatively, D is TRBD2 (5 bases). The germline V gene encodes CDR1 MGHRA and CDR2 YSYEKL. The V end was cut by 0 bases, the J end by 5 bases, with 21 bases between. This CDR3 is 18 amino acids long.

Here the CDR3 reads CASSPWGRGNENIQYF. The CDR3 nucleotides are TGTGCCAGCAGCCCATGGGGAAGGGGTAACGAAAACATTCAGTACTTC. The V gene is TRBV14, the J gene TRBJ2-4; tentative D call: TRBD1 (5 bases). V was cut by 4 bases and J by 5 bases, with 18 bases left in between. Germline-derived CDR1 and CDR2 are SGHDN and FVKESK. CDR3 length: 16 residues.

In regard to this clonotype: Because the CDR3 is missing its conserved closing phenylalanine or tryptophan, this is likely a read error. The rearrangement links TRBV6-2 or TRBV6-3 to TRBJ2-7, with D uncertain. The CDR3 is 19 amino acids. Trimming left V 4 bases short and J 2 bases short, with 27 bases between. Germline loops: CDR1 MNHEY, CDR2 SVGEGT. DNA for the CDR3: TGTGCCAGCAGTTTCCAACTACCGGGCAAACCCATTCCCACCTACGAGCAGTACTTA. This encodes CASSFQLPGKPIPTYEQYL.

The rearrangement links TRBV14 to TRBJ1-1, with 7 bases aligning to TRBD1. The CDR3 has 15 residues. Germline lookup yields CDR1 SGHDN and CDR2 FVKESK. V lost 3 bases, J lost 0 bases, and 4 bases stayed unmatched. CDR3 bases: TGTGCCAGCAGCCACTACAGGGGTATGAACACTGAAGCTTTCTTT. This translates into CASSHYRGMNTEAFF.

Turning to this clonotype: Its ends do not fully match the called genes, so a read error is possible. The rearrangement links TRBV6-6 to TRBJ2-7; D is possibly TRBD1 or TRBD2 (6 bases each). This CDR3 spans 16 amino acids. Germline CDR1 MNHNY, CDR2 SVGAGI (reference sequence). The CDR3 here is CANSYLRRGVTYEQYF. The CDR3 region has the DNA TGTGCCAACAGTTACCTACGAAGGGGGGTTACCTACGAACAGTACTTC.

This clonotype has only one observation. An end of the junction does not agree with germline; a read error may underlie this. The V and J genes are TRBV2 and TRBJ2-6, with D possibly matching TRBD1 (5 bases). This CDR3 comprises 16 residues. Germline-derived CDR1 and CDR2 are SNHLY and FYNNEI. The CDR3 DNA reads TGTGCCAGCAGTGAGGACCGATTCTCTGGGGCCAACGTCCTGGCTTTC. It specifies CASSEDRFSGANVLAF.